A selection of T cell receptor beta chains follows, all from one sample in a study of blood T cell repertoires in COVID-19. Produced via immunoSEQ multiplex PCR; TCRdb's table is partial and in-frame only. The sample includes 100,000 or so clones, about 89% of them seen just once. Input material: peripheral blood. These receptors originate from a human donor with acute or convalescent COVID-19. The donor label of this sample is uncertain. The conserved cysteine and the conserved F or W are not part of the CDR3 here.

v_call: TRBV2; j_call: TRBJ1-5; cdr3_aa: ASRRTGGNQPQH
v_call: TRBV5-4; j_call: TRBJ1-1; cdr3_aa: ASSLDRGPYPLNTEAF
v_call: TRBV6-5; j_call: TRBJ2-7; cdr3_aa: ASTGPRGSYEQY
v_call: TRBV14; j_call: TRBJ1-2; cdr3_aa: ASSTQDRGFYGYT
v_call: TRBV5-1; j_call: TRBJ2-6; cdr3_aa: ASSLQGSGANVLT
v_call: TRBV21-1; j_call: TRBJ2-3; cdr3_aa: ASSKVPVFEQGSSLYTDTQY
v_call: TRBV6-2/TRBV6-3; j_call: TRBJ2-5; cdr3_aa: ASSWAGGLETQY
v_call: TRBV18; j_call: TRBJ1-5; cdr3_aa: ASSPSTGGPFNQPQH
v_call: TRBV30; j_call: TRBJ1-6; cdr3_aa: AWSVGQGSSPLH
v_call: TRBV7-2; j_call: TRBJ1-2; cdr3_aa: ASSRTGSNYGYT
v_call: TRBV6-5; j_call: TRBJ1-3; cdr3_aa: ASSRTGGGNTIY
v_call: TRBV3-1/TRBV3-2; j_call: TRBJ1-3; cdr3_aa: ASSRGGANSGQGRVHSGNTIY
v_call: TRBV4-1; j_call: TRBJ1-5; cdr3_aa: ASSHEPGGVHQPQH
v_call: TRBV7-8; j_call: TRBJ2-2; cdr3_aa: ASSPGTGNTGELF
v_call: TRBV3-1/TRBV3-2; j_call: TRBJ2-3; cdr3_aa: ASSQVAVTDTQY
v_call: TRBV28; j_call: TRBJ2-7; cdr3_aa: ARANRDRAYEQY
v_call: TRBV10-2; j_call: TRBJ2-1; cdr3_aa: ASSESDRGMF
v_call: TRBV28; j_call: TRBJ1-5; cdr3_aa: ASSQFSNQPQH
v_call: TRBV4-2; j_call: TRBJ2-2; cdr3_aa: ASSQRNVGGSRTGELF
v_call: TRBV28; j_call: TRBJ2-5; cdr3_aa: ASSPEGGPLETQY
v_call: TRBV3-1/TRBV3-2; j_call: TRBJ1-2; cdr3_aa: ASTGGEKGYGYT
v_call: TRBV29-1; j_call: TRBJ1-2; cdr3_aa: SPGGQYGYT
v_call: TRBV10-3; j_call: TRBJ1-6; cdr3_aa: AISTGESSPLH
v_call: TRBV4-3; j_call: TRBJ2-3; cdr3_aa: ASSQAASGGATDTQY
v_call: TRBV27; j_call: TRBJ1-2; cdr3_aa: ASRPRDRPGYYGYT
v_call: TRBV11-2; j_call: TRBJ2-7; cdr3_aa: ASSLFGASYEQY
v_call: TRBV5-4; j_call: TRBJ1-3; cdr3_aa: ASSFSPVPSVGDTIY
v_call: TRBV6-2/TRBV6-3; j_call: TRBJ2-1; cdr3_aa: ASSGGRADEQF
v_call: TRBV27; j_call: TRBJ2-1; cdr3_aa: ASNGPSGWEKDHNEQF
v_call: TRBV6-5; j_call: TRBJ2-7; cdr3_aa: ASSRPAGGHYEQY
v_call: TRBV4-2; j_call: TRBJ1-4; cdr3_aa: ASSRGQNLNEKLF
v_call: TRBV7-6; j_call: TRBJ2-2; cdr3_aa: ASSRSGLAGVGGELF
v_call: TRBV6-5; j_call: TRBJ2-7; cdr3_aa: ASTGTESYEQY
v_call: TRBV28; j_call: TRBJ1-5; cdr3_aa: ASSLLGAGNQPQH
v_call: TRBV4-3; j_call: TRBJ2-7; cdr3_aa: ASSPYLQGRSEQY
v_call: TRBV28; j_call: TRBJ1-4; cdr3_aa: ASSDQQWTNEKLF
v_call: TRBV5-1; j_call: TRBJ1-1; cdr3_aa: ASSLAGYTEAF
v_call: TRBV14; j_call: TRBJ1-1; cdr3_aa: ASSVQVMNTEAF
v_call: TRBV27; j_call: TRBJ2-3; cdr3_aa: ASRSSGSTDTQY
v_call: TRBV28; j_call: TRBJ1-2; cdr3_aa: ASSSPHGTGLRGGYGYT
v_call: TRBV4-1; j_call: TRBJ1-6; cdr3_aa: ASSQVDRGNSPLH
v_call: TRBV7-9; j_call: TRBJ1-5; cdr3_aa: ASSLTGGNQPQH
v_call: TRBV15; j_call: TRBJ2-7; cdr3_aa: ATSRGGTGVLEQY
v_call: TRBV7-2; j_call: TRBJ2-6; cdr3_aa: ASSEFSGANVLT
v_call: TRBV7-2; j_call: TRBJ2-2; cdr3_aa: ASSRTGPPTGELF
v_call: TRBV7-9; j_call: TRBJ1-1; cdr3_aa: ASALGEGTEAF
v_call: TRBV5-1; j_call: TRBJ1-2; cdr3_aa: ASSGTGAGGYT
v_call: TRBV28; j_call: TRBJ1-5; cdr3_aa: ASNPAGGVEPQH
v_call: TRBV30; j_call: TRBJ2-4; cdr3_aa: AWRDRGLLAKNIQY